Below, 14 T cell receptor beta chains from the same sample are listed, as sequenced in a study of shared clonotypes between healthy human individuals. Only in-frame clones appear in the TCRdb table, and some are missing; sequencing was by immunoSEQ multiplex PCR. The sample holds fewer than 600,000 clones, approximately 85% seen once. The specimen was PBMCs. The receptor set was obtained from a middle-aged woman in good health. Some clones in this sample may be carry-over from other donors' samples.

This clone was counted at least ten times. The rearrangement links TRBV4-2 to TRBJ1-4, with 7 nucleotides matching TRBD1. This CDR3 contains 19 residues. Germline values: CDR1 LGHNA, CDR2 YNFKEQ. The V segment lost 0 bases and the J segment 7 bases; nucleotides outside the gene matches: 17. CDR3 loop: CASSQDVPYTGGGGEKLFF. DNA for the CDR3: TGTGCCAGCAGCCAAGATGTACCCTATACAGGAGGGGGCGGTGAAAAACTGTTTTTT.

CDR3 bases: TGTGCCAGCAGCCATTCTGGGCGAGGGAAGGGGGGCAATGAGCAGTTCTTC. Its translation is CASSHSGRGKGGNEQFF. This rearrangement joins TRBV7-9 to TRBJ2-1; D may be TRBD1 or TRBD2 (6 bases each). Germline CDR1 SEHNR, CDR2 FQNEAQ (reference sequence). This CDR3 is built from 17 residues. Trimming shortened V by 5 bases and J by 6 bases, and 23 bases separated the two germline ends.

CDR3 loop: CSVGPGTAEAFF. The CDR3 DNA follows: TGCAGCGTTGGGCCGGGGACGGCGGAAGCTTTCTTT. V gene TRBV29-1 combines with J gene TRBJ1-1, with D maybe TRBD1 (5 bases). Trimming removed 4 bases at V and 8 bases at J, with 14 bases between. The CDR3 covers 12 residues. Germline V lookup: CDR1 SQVTM, CDR2 ANQGSEA.

The rearrangement links TRBV4-3 to TRBJ1-6; D not resolved. The germline V gene has CDR1 LGHNA and CDR2 YSLEER. This CDR3 has 12 residues. Between the trimmed V and J ends, which lost 0 bases and 7 bases, there was a span of 1 base. The CDR3 DNA follows: TGCGCCAGCAGCCAAGAAAATTCACCCCTCCACTTT. Its translation: CASSQENSPLHF.

The rearrangement joins TRBV2 to TRBJ2-3, with 9 bases aligning to TRBD2. Germline V gene lookup returns CDR1 SNHLY and CDR2 FYNNEI. V trimming: 2 bases; J trimming: 1 base; junction bases outside the gene matches: 4. CDR3 length: 16 amino acids. For the CDR3, the DNA is TGTGCCAGCAGTGAACTGGGCGGGAGGGGCACAGATACGCAGTATTTT. It translates to CASSELGGRGTDTQYF. The variable domain in full, completed from reference TRBV2 and TRBJ2-3, reads EPEVTQTPSHQVTQMGQEVILRCVPISNHLYFYWYRQILGQKVEFLVSFYNNEISEKSEIFDDQFSVERPDGSNFTLKIRSTKLEDSAMYFCASSELGGRGTDTQYFGPGTRLTVL.

The sample holds a few counts of this clone. This same CDR3 is encoded by further DNA sequences in the sample. The V gene is TRBV7-3, the J gene TRBJ1-1; TRBD1 might be the D (6 bases). CDR3 length: 13 residues. CDR1 SGHTA and CDR2 FQGTGA come from the germline V gene. V gave up 5 bases and J gave up 1 base, with 8 bases separating them. The DNA of the CDR3 is TGTGCCAGCAGCCTGACAGGGAACACTGAAGCTTTCTTT. Protein product: CASSLTGNTEAFF.

This chain links TRBV2 with TRBJ2-7; tentatively, D is TRBD1 (5 bases). This CDR3 has 12 amino acids. Trimming shortened V by 5 bases and J by 2 bases, and 7 bases separated the two germline ends. Germline V gene data show CDR1 as SNHLY and CDR2 as FYNNEI. CDR3 residues: CASSRQTYEQYF. The DNA of the CDR3 is TGTGCCAGCAGTCGACAGACCTACGAGCAGTACTTC.

The V and J genes are TRBV9 and TRBJ2-3, with D tentatively TRBD1 (6 bases). Germline assignment: CDR1 SGDLS and CDR2 YYNGEE. The CDR3 loop spans 14 amino acids. V lost 7 bases and J 1 base, leaving 13 bases between the germline ends. The CDR3 bases are TGTGCCAGCGCCAGGGGTTTTCGCACAGATACGCAGTATTTT. Translated, it gives CASARGFRTDTQYF.

V gene TRBV10-3 combines with J gene TRBJ2-1; TRBD2 is a possible D gene (5 bases). Trimming stripped 2 bases from V and 11 bases from J, with 16 bases between. The CDR3 is 14 amino acids. The germline V gene has CDR1 ENHRY and CDR2 SYGVKD. This CDR3 reads CAISEGLPTTQQFF. CDR3 sequence (DNA): TGTGCCATCAGTGAGGGACTTCCCACGACACAGCAGTTCTTC.

The rearrangement uses TRBV28 and TRBJ1-1; no clear D. The CDR3 length is 13 residues. Trimming took off 3 bases at V and 4 bases at J, with 9 bases between the two ends. Per the germline V gene, CDR1 is MDHEN and CDR2 is SYDVKM. In DNA form, the CDR3 reads TGTGCCAGCAGTTTGGCTGTCAGCACTGAAGCTTTCTTT. It yields the protein CASSLAVSTEAFF.

The chain couples TRBV7-8 to TRBJ1-3; D is unclear. The germline V gene has CDR1 SGHVS and CDR2 FQNEAQ. The V gene lost 1 base and the J gene lost 0 bases, with 7 bases spanning the gap. The length of the CDR3 is 15 residues. The CDR3 spells CASSLGTPSGNTIYF. CDR3 nucleotide sequence: TGTGCCAGCAGCTTAGGTACCCCCTCTGGAAACACCATATATTTT.

V usage is TRBV5-6 and J usage is TRBJ1-2; 8 bases are a match to TRBD1. The CDR3 totals 18 residues. Germline V CDR1 and CDR2: SGHDT, YYEEEE. The V gene end was trimmed by 4 bases and the J gene end by 2 bases; junction bases not matched to a gene: 16. The CDR3 protein is CASSGGQEIHFLNYGYTF. DNA for the CDR3: TGTGCCAGCAGCGGGGGACAGGAGATACACTTTCTCAACTATGGCTACACCTTC.

The V and J genes are TRBV5-6 and TRBJ2-3, with unresolved D. The CDR3 totals 16 residues. Trimming pared 4 bases from V and 0 bases from J, leaving 15 bases between. CDR1 SGHDT and CDR2 YYEEEE come from the germline V gene. The CDR3 bases are TGTGCCAGCAGCCCAATATCAGCAGCTAGCACAGATACGCAGTATTTT. Residues: CASSPISAASTDTQYF.

V and J are TRBV18 and TRBJ2-7, with 9 bases matching TRBD1. The CDR3 is 15 residues long. CDR1 is KGHSH, CDR2 LQKENI, per germline. V trimming: 3 bases; J trimming: 6 bases; junction bases outside the gene matches: 9. The CDR3 region is CASSPPGTGYSEQYF. As DNA, the CDR3 is TGTGCCAGCTCACCCCCCGGGACAGGGTATTCCGAGCAGTACTTC.